This is a list of T cell receptor beta chains from one sample in a study of T-cell memory formation after mild COVID-19. TCRdb used MiXCR to reprocess the 5' RACE reads, holding one entry per CDR3 protein. The sample includes about 300,000 distinct CDR3 sequences, 15% to 20% of them seen just once. Sequencing used PBMCs or a T cell subset sorted from them (not recorded which). The source is a man in his late teens or twenties who had mild COVID-19 (a few samples of this study predate the infection). Cell type and time point are not known. Both conserved end residues are part of each CDR3. D genes are given only for firm matches. Clone size is stated in some rows and not others, as once, few, many or a class when expanded.

D gene | J gene | V gene | clone size | CDR3 DNA | CDR3 protein
NA | TRBJ2-3 | TRBV7-6 | few | TGTGCCAGCAGCTTAGGTCTCCGTAGCACAGATACGCAGTATTTT | CASSLGLRSTDTQYF
NA | TRBJ2-4 | TRBV12-5 | NA | TGTGCTAGTGGTACCCGGGCGGACGGGATTCAGTACTTC | CASGTRADGIQYF
TRBD1 | TRBJ2-7 | TRBV18 | NA | TGTGCCAGCTCACCACGAGTGACAGGGTTTCACTACGAGCAGTACTTC | CASSPRVTGFHYEQYF
TRBD1 | TRBJ1-5 | TRBV6-2/TRBV6-3 | NA | TGTGCCGTGTCAGGGGGTGTGAATCAGCCCCAGCATTTT | CAVSGGVNQPQHF
NA | TRBJ1-1 | TRBV7-9 | NA | TGTGCCAGCAGTTACACGGAACAGGTGGCCACTGAAGCTTTCTTT | CASSYTEQVATEAFF
NA | TRBJ2-3 | TRBV7-2 | many | TGTGCCAGCAGCTTACCGAGCACAGATACGCAGTATTTT | CASSLPSTDTQYF
NA | TRBJ1-2 | TRBV21-1 | NA | TGTGCCAGCAGCAACGACAGGGAAGGCTACACCTTC | CASSNDREGYTF
TRBD2 | TRBJ2-3 | TRBV7-9 | NA | TGTGCCAGCAGCTCCCGGACTAGCGGGGGGCCGTACCTTGCGCAGTATTTT | CASSSRTSGGPYLAQYF
TRBD1 | TRBJ2-5 | TRBV3-1 | NA | TGTGCCAGCAGCCAAGTCGGACAGGGACCTCTGGAGACCCAGTACTTC | CASSQVGQGPLETQYF
NA | TRBJ2-3 | TRBV20-1 | NA | TGCAGTGCTAGAGATCTCCGGGGGCTCACAGATACGCAGTATTTT | CSARDLRGLTDTQYF
TRBD1 | TRBJ1-2 | TRBV5-1 | NA | TGCGCCAGTGAACCCGGGACAGGGGGCGATAACTATGGCTACACCTTC | CASEPGTGGDNYGYTF
NA | TRBJ2-2 | TRBV20-1 | NA | TGCAGTGCTACTGAGACCAACACCGGGGAGCTGTTTTTT | CSATETNTGELFF
NA | TRBJ2-1 | TRBV7-8 | NA | TGTGCCAGCAGCCCGAAAGAGGGACTCGCCAGAAACAATGAGCAGTTCTTC | CASSPKEGLARNNEQFF
NA | TRBJ1-1 | TRBV7-3 | NA | TGTGCCAGCAGCTTTAGCCCAGGGAACACTGAAGCTTTCTTT | CASSFSPGNTEAFF
TRBD1 | TRBJ2-1 | TRBV29-1 | few | TGCAGCGTCCGCACAGGGGTCACCTACAATGAGCAGTTCTTC | CSVRTGVTYNEQFF
TRBD1 | TRBJ2-7 | TRBV5-6 | few | TGTGCCAGCAGGAGGACAGGGGGCCCCTACGAGCAGTACTTC | CASRRTGGPYEQYF
NA | TRBJ2-7 | TRBV4-3 | few | TGCGCCAGCAGCCAAGTGGGGGCGAAAAGTGAGCAGTACTTC | CASSQVGAKSEQYF
TRBD2 | TRBJ2-3 | TRBV20-1 | few | TGCAGTGCCCCGGGACTAGCGGATACAGATACGCAGTATTTT | CSAPGLADTDTQYF
NA | TRBJ2-6 | TRBV6-1 | NA | TGTGCCAGCAGTGAATACAGGGTGGCCAACGTCCTGACTTTC | CASSEYRVANVLTF
NA | TRBJ2-7 | TRBV4-2 | NA | TGTGCCAGCAGCCCCGGTGAGGGGGGAAACGACGAGCAGTACTTC | CASSPGEGGNDEQYF
NA | TRBJ2-7 | TRBV5-4 | NA | TGTGCCAGCAGCCCTCCTTCGGCCCCTGAGCAGTACTTC | CASSPPSAPEQYF
TRBD1 | TRBJ2-2 | TRBV7-2 | NA | TGTGCCAGCAGCCCGCTCCGGGACAGGGGCACCGGGGAGCTGTTTTTT | CASSPLRDRGTGELFF
TRBD2 | TRBJ2-2 | TRBV11-1 | NA | TGTGCCAGCAGCTCCCTTAGCGGGGGGGCCGACACCGGGGAGCTGTTTTTT | CASSSLSGGADTGELFF
NA | TRBJ1-1 | TRBV6-2/TRBV6-3 | few | TGTGCCACCACGGGACACCTAAACACTGAAGCTTTCTTT | CATTGHLNTEAFF
NA | TRBJ2-4 | TRBV7-2 | few | TGTGCCAGCAGCTTCTCAGGGCTAGCCAAAAACATTCAGTACTTC | CASSFSGLAKNIQYF
NA | TRBJ2-5 | TRBV29-1 | NA | TGCAGCGTTGATCGTTCGGGCAGAGGGAGGTTTGAGGAGACCCAGTACTTC | CSVDRSGRGRFEETQYF
NA | TRBJ1-6 | TRBV12-3/TRBV12-4 | few | TGTGCCAGCAGCCCCCGGGGGGGATCCCATAATTCACCCCTCCACTTT | CASSPRGGSHNSPLHF
TRBD1 | TRBJ1-2 | TRBV4-2 | NA | TGTGCCAGCAGCCAAGCAATGGACAGGGGCTATGGCTACACCTTC | CASSQAMDRGYGYTF
TRBD1 | TRBJ1-2 | TRBV12-3/TRBV12-4 | many | TGTGCCAGCACCCTGGACAGGGGGTCGGTCACCTTC | CASTLDRGSVTF
TRBD2 | TRBJ2-1 | TRBV7-9 | few | TGTGCCAGCAGCTCCGTTAAGCGGGGTGAGCAGTTCTTC | CASSSVKRGEQFF
NA | TRBJ2-1 | TRBV4-3 | NA | TGCGCCAGCAGCCGGGACTTCGCATCCAATGAGCAGTTCTTC | CASSRDFASNEQFF
NA | TRBJ1-6 | TRBV4-1 | few | TGCGCCAGCAGCCCTAGGGTAGCAGGTTCACCCCTCCACTTT | CASSPRVAGSPLHF
TRBD1 | TRBJ2-2 | TRBV20-1 | NA | TGCAGTGCAACCGGGACAGGGGGCAAGGGCACCGGGGAGCTGTTTTTT | CSATGTGGKGTGELFF
NA | TRBJ2-3 | TRBV5-1 | NA | TGCGCCAGCAGCTCGAGGGGATTCGGCACAGATACGCAGTATTTT | CASSSRGFGTDTQYF
NA | TRBJ2-2 | TRBV3-1 | few | TGTGCCAGCAGCCGCGGTGGGGACGGGGAGCTGTTTTTT | CASSRGGDGELFF
NA | TRBJ2-7 | TRBV6-5 | NA | TGTGCCAGCGGCCGGGACGGCACCTACGAGCAGTACTTC | CASGRDGTYEQYF
TRBD1 | TRBJ2-6 | TRBV4-2 | many | TGTGCCAGCAGCCAGACAGGGGCCGGGGCCAACGTCCTGACTTTC | CASSQTGAGANVLTF
NA | TRBJ1-2 | TRBV7-9 | once | TGTGCCAGCAGCTCCGGAGAGTTGTATGGCTACACCTTC | CASSSGELYGYTF
TRBD2 | TRBJ2-3 | TRBV4-3 | NA | TGCGCCAGCAGCCAAGTGGGGACTAGCGGCACAGATACGCAGTATTTT | CASSQVGTSGTDTQYF
NA | TRBJ1-6 | TRBV5-6 | few | TGTGCCAGCAGCCGAAGACTAGGGGCCGATTCACCCCTCCACTTT | CASSRRLGADSPLHF
TRBD2 | TRBJ2-5 | TRBV4-3 | once | TGCGCCAGCAGCCAAGATTGGGGCGGGGGTGAGACCCAGTACTTC | CASSQDWGGGETQYF
NA | TRBJ2-7 | TRBV4-2 | few | TGTGCCAGCAGCCAGGCAATGACAGGCGACAGCTCCTACGAGCAGTACTTC | CASSQAMTGDSSYEQYF
TRBD2 | TRBJ2-7 | TRBV20-1 | few | TGCAGTGCTATGCGGGGGTCCTACGAGCAGTACTTC | CSAMRGSYEQYF
TRBD1 | TRBJ1-6 | TRBV14 | NA | TGTGCCAGCAGCGTCGGACAGGGAGCCAATTCACCCCTCCACTTT | CASSVGQGANSPLHF
TRBD2 | TRBJ2-3 | TRBV5-1 | few | TGCGCCAGCAGCTTGATGGCTAGCGGGGGGGCGATGGCAGATACGCAGTATTTT | CASSLMASGGAMADTQYF
NA | TRBJ2-7 | TRBV7-9 | few | TGTGCCAGCAGCTTAGGAGGGTTTCGGCCCTACGAGCAGTACTTC | CASSLGGFRPYEQYF
NA | TRBJ1-1 | TRBV10-3 | few | TGTGCCATCAGTGGAGTTGGAGACACTGAAGCTTTCTTT | CAISGVGDTEAFF
NA | TRBJ1-1 | TRBV5-1 | NA | TGCGCCAGCAGCTTGTTCTCCGAGAACACTGAAGCTTTCTTT | CASSLFSENTEAFF
NA | TRBJ1-1 | TRBV19 | NA | TGTGCCAGTAGTATAGGCGGGGGGTCTGAAGCTTTCTTT | CASSIGGGSEAFF
NA | TRBJ1-1 | TRBV7-2 | NA | TGTGCCAGCAGCTTAGGAGTGGGAGTTAAGAACACTGAAGCTTTCTTT | CASSLGVGVKNTEAFF
TRBD2 | TRBJ2-1 | TRBV19 | NA | TGTGCCAGTAGTGCCCCTGGACTAGCGGGGGGTGCCAATGAGCAGTTCTTC | CASSAPGLAGGANEQFF
NA | TRBJ2-7 | TRBV7-2 | NA | TGTGCCAGCAGCTTTGGCTTCTACGAGCAGTACTTC | CASSFGFYEQYF
NA | TRBJ2-5 | TRBV5-5 | few | TGTGCCAGCAGCGCACGGGGGGCCCAAGAGACCCAGTACTTC | CASSARGAQETQYF